These T cell receptor beta chains were read from a single sample in a study of control samples from healthy donors and cancer patients. Produced via immunoSEQ multiplex PCR; TCRdb's table is partial and in-frame only. The table has approximately 45,000 clones, about 91% seen once. The sequencing sample was made of PBMCs. The receptor source for this set is a woman aged 40 to 50 with head and neck cancer. The CDR3 runs from the conserved cysteine through the conserved F or W. A D gene is named only where the DNA matches it firmly. Clone size, where shown, is once, few, many, or a class for clones that have expanded.

TRBJ2-7 | . | . | TRBV7-2 | CASSRDTGGGIYEQYF | TGTGCCAGCAGCCGGGACACGGGCGGGGGAATCTACGAGCAGTACTTC
TRBJ1-6 | . | . | TRBV18 | CASSPPLGESPLHF | TGTGCCAGCTCACCACCGCTGGGGGAATCACCCCTCCACTTT
TRBJ2-7 | . | TRBD2 | TRBV5-1 | CASSLIAGVYEQYF | TGCGCCAGCAGCTTAATAGCGGGAGTTTACGAGCAGTACTTC
TRBJ2-2 | . | . | TRBV14 | CASSPRTSGELFF | TGTGCCAGCAGCCCACGGACGTCCGGGGAGCTGTTTTTT
TRBJ1-1 | few | . | TRBV10-1 | CASSESGPPEAFF | TGCGCCAGCAGTGAGAGCGGGCCCCCTGAAGCTTTCTTT
TRBJ1-3 | . | . | TRBV18 | CASSPEGFGNTIYF | TGTGCCAGCTCACCCGAGGGTTTTGGAAACACCATATATTTT
TRBJ2-2 | . | TRBD2 | TRBV7-9 | CAIRRTSDTGELFF | TGTGCCATCCGTAGGACTAGCGACACCGGGGAGCTGTTTTTT
TRBJ2-1 | . | . | TRBV11-2 | CASSLDYLSINEQFF | TGTGCCAGCAGCTTAGACTATTTATCCATCAATGAGCAGTTCTTC
TRBJ1-3 | . | . | TRBV2 | CARTRGNGNTIYF | TGTGCCAGGACCAGGGGAAATGGAAACACCATATATTTT
TRBJ2-7 | . | . | TRBV6-5 | CASSYPAESLPYEQYF | TGTGCCAGCAGTTACCCAGCGGAGAGCCTCCCCTACGAGCAGTACTTC
TRBJ2-3 | once | . | TRBV6-5 | CASRLGTDTQYF | TGTGCCAGCAGGCTAGGGACAGATACGCAGTATTTT
TRBJ2-1 | . | TRBD1 | TRBV7-7 | CASSLVPGGNEQFF | TGTGCCAGCAGCTTAGTGCCAGGGGGCAATGAGCAGTTCTTC
TRBJ2-7 | . | . | TRBV5-1 | CATPPTGLSSVGSGEQYF | TGCGCCACCCCACCCACTGGACTATCGTCAGTGGGGAGTGGTGAGCAGTACTTC
TRBJ2-5 | . | TRBD2 | TRBV3-1/TRBV3-2 | CASIRTSGSGTQYF | TGTGCCAGCATCAGGACTAGCGGCTCCGGGACCCAGTACTTC
TRBJ1-4 | few | . | TRBV5-6 | CASSFVRDEKLFF | TGTGCCAGCAGCTTCGTCCGGGATGAAAAACTGTTTTTT
TRBJ1-5 | . | . | TRBV19 | CASSAQGHSNQPQHF | TGTGCCAGTAGTGCTCAGGGGCATAGCAATCAGCCCCAGCATTTT
TRBJ1-2 | . | TRBD1 | TRBV12-3/TRBV12-4 | CASSLTGGLSTF | TGTGCCAGCAGTCTAACAGGGGGGTTAAGCACCTTC
TRBJ1-2 | . | TRBD1 | TRBV30 | CAWNGQGGVYGYTF | TGTGCCTGGAACGGACAGGGGGGGGTCTATGGCTACACCTTC
TRBJ2-7 | . | . | TRBV2 | CASERTGGYEQYF | TGTGCCAGCGAGAGGACAGGAGGGTACGAGCAGTACTTC
TRBJ1-2 | . | . | TRBV7-8 | CASTTGLAGYTF | TGTGCCAGCACCACGGGATTAGCCGGCTACACCTTC
TRBJ2-3 | . | TRBD2 | TRBV6-5 | CASSSGRGTDTQYF | TGTGCCAGCAGTAGCGGGAGAGGGACAGATACGCAGTATTTT
TRBJ1-3 | . | TRBD1 | TRBV7-8 | CASSSPGQGTGNTIYF | TGTGCCAGCAGCTCGCCGGGACAGGGGACTGGAAACACCATATATTTT
TRBJ1-1 | few | TRBD1 | TRBV6-5 | CASSPLTGMGTEAFF | TGTGCCAGCAGTCCATTGACAGGGATGGGCACTGAAGCTTTCTTT
TRBJ1-1 | . | . | TRBV7-2 | CASSAGSARRTEAFF | TGTGCCAGCAGCGCCGGGTCCGCTAGAAGAACTGAAGCTTTCTTT
TRBJ1-2 | few | TRBD1 | TRBV28 | CASSSPTGYDYTF | TGTGCCAGCAGTTCCCCGACAGGGTATGACTACACCTTC
TRBJ1-6 | few | . | TRBV30 | CAWRGVGNSPLHF | TGTGCCTGGAGAGGGGTCGGCAATTCACCCCTCCACTTT
TRBJ1-5 | . | . | TRBV6-2/TRBV6-3 | CASSYTPGPNQPQHF | TGTGCCAGCAGTTACACTCCGGGACCGAATCAGCCCCAGCATTTT
TRBJ1-1 | . | . | TRBV4-2 | CASSPLMNTEAFF | TGTGCCAGCAGCCCACTAATGAACACTGAAGCTTTCTTT
TRBJ1-2 | once | . | TRBV28 | CASSLPPYGYTF | TGTGCCAGCAGTTTACCACCCTATGGCTACACCTTC
TRBJ2-2 | . | . | TRBV6-1 | CASSVLRGAESTGELFF | TGTGCCAGCAGTGTCCTCCGGGGGGCGGAGAGCACCGGGGAGCTGTTTTTT
TRBJ2-5 | . | TRBD2 | TRBV28 | CASSLASGVYQETQYF | TGTGCCAGCAGTTTGGCTAGCGGGGTGTACCAAGAGACCCAGTACTTC
TRBJ2-3 | . | TRBD2 | TRBV6-5 | CASSPGTSPDTQYF | TGTGCCAGCAGCCCAGGGACTAGCCCAGATACGCAGTATTTT
TRBJ1-4 | . | TRBD1 | TRBV15 | CATSRDHGTGNEKLFF | TGTGCCACCAGCAGAGATCATGGGACAGGGAATGAAAAACTGTTTTTT
TRBJ2-5 | . | TRBD2 | TRBV19 | CASSEIRSGRGLRTQYF | TGTGCCAGTAGTGAGATCAGAAGCGGGAGGGGACTTCGGACCCAGTACTTC
TRBJ1-5 | . | . | TRBV4-1 | CASSLNGYSNQPQHF | TGCGCCAGCAGCCTAAACGGTTATAGCAATCAGCCCCAGCATTTT
TRBJ1-2 | . | . | TRBV2 | CASSGSYNYGYTF | TGTGCCAGCAGTGGAAGTTATAACTATGGCTACACCTTC
TRBJ2-6 | . | . | TRBV27 | CASSFVGSSGANVLTF | TGTGCCAGCAGTTTCGTCGGTAGCTCTGGGGCCAACGTCCTGACTTTC
TRBJ2-1 | . | TRBD2 | TRBV7-6 | CASSLGTSGYEQFF | TGTGCCAGCAGCCTCGGGACTAGCGGGTATGAGCAGTTCTTC
TRBJ2-3 | . | . | TRBV19 | CASSEYTDTQYF | TGTGCCAGTAGTGAATACACAGATACGCAGTATTTT
TRBJ2-1 | . | . | TRBV9 | CASSVGRARNEQFF | TGTGCCAGCAGCGTAGGTAGGGCTCGGAATGAGCAGTTCTTC
TRBJ1-2 | once | . | TRBV5-6 | CASSLQGINYGYTF | TGTGCCAGCAGCTTGCAAGGCATTAACTATGGCTACACCTTC
TRBJ2-5 | . | . | TRBV28 | CASSFSGAQETQYF | TGTGCCAGCAGTTTTAGCGGAGCTCAAGAGACCCAGTACTTC
TRBJ2-1 | . | . | TRBV5-1 | CASSQASPGNEQFF | TGCGCCAGCAGCCAAGCCAGTCCCGGGAATGAGCAGTTCTTC
TRBJ1-2 | . | TRBD1 | TRBV12-3/TRBV12-4 | CASTQGAWYGYTF | TGTGCCAGCACACAGGGGGCGTGGTATGGCTACACCTTC
TRBJ1-2 | . | TRBD1 | TRBV5-4 | CASSRGTVLNYGYTF | TGTGCCAGCAGCCGAGGGACAGTACTTAACTATGGCTACACCTTC
TRBJ1-2 | . | . | TRBV4-1 | CASSQAPGDNTWNGYTF | TGCGCCAGCAGCCAAGCCCCGGGGGACAATACTTGGAATGGCTACACCTTC
TRBJ1-3 | . | . | TRBV19 | CASSMGGPGNTIYF | TGTGCCAGTAGTATGGGAGGGCCTGGAAACACCATATATTTT
TRBJ2-1 | . | TRBD1 | TRBV12-5 | CASGLTGGNYNEQFF | TGTGCTAGTGGATTAACAGGGGGCAACTACAATGAGCAGTTCTTC
TRBJ1-1 | once | . | TRBV5-1 | CASRLDSNTEAFF | TGCGCCAGCAGACTCGACAGTAACACTGAAGCTTTCTTT
TRBJ1-3 | . | . | TRBV4-2 | CASSQTGLTSGNTIYF | TGTGCCAGCAGCCAGACGGGACTGACCTCTGGAAACACCATATATTTT
TRBJ1-1 | few | . | TRBV6-4 | CASSENGGNTEAFF | TGTGCCAGCAGTGAGAACGGAGGGAACACTGAAGCTTTCTTT
TRBJ2-3 | . | . | TRBV9 | CASSSQGEDTQYF | TGTGCCAGCAGCTCCCAAGGGGAGGATACGCAGTATTTT
TRBJ2-6 | . | . | TRBV3-1/TRBV3-2 | CASSQSPGANVLTF | TGTGCCAGCAGCCAATCCCCCGGGGCCAACGTCCTGACTTTC
TRBJ1-6 | . | TRBD1 | TRBV5-1 | CASSTGGGTGRSPLHF | TGCGCCAGCAGCACCGGGGGCGGGACAGGGCGTTCACCCCTCCACTTT
TRBJ2-2 | . | . | TRBV11-2 | CASSFTRNTGELFF | TGTGCCAGCAGCTTTACACGGAACACCGGGGAGCTGTTTTTT
TRBJ1-1 | few | . | TRBV2 | CASSEYGSLNTEAFF | TGTGCCAGCAGTGAATATGGCAGTTTGAACACTGAAGCTTTCTTT
TRBJ2-1 | . | . | TRBV10-3 | CATLGPAGPYNEQFF | TGTGCCACTTTAGGGCCGGCGGGACCCTACAATGAGCAGTTCTTC
TRBJ1-2 | . | . | TRBV14 | CASSQVRQIGYTF | TGTGCCAGCAGCCAAGTGAGGCAGATCGGCTACACCTTC
TRBJ1-2 | . | TRBD1 | TRBV2 | CASSEGVQGTSYGYTF | TGTGCCAGCAGTGAAGGGGTACAGGGGACGAGCTATGGCTACACCTTC